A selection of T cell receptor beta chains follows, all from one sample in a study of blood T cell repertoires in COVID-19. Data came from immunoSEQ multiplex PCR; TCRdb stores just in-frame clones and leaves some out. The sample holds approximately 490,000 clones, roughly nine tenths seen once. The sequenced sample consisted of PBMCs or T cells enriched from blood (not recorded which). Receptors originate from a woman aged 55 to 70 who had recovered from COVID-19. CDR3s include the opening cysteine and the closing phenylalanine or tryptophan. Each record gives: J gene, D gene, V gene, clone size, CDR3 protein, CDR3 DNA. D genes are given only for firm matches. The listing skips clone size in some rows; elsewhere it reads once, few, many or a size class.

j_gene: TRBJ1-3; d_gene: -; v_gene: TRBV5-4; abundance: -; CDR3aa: CASSITGSNSGNTIYF; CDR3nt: TGTGCCAGCAGCATTACCGGGAGCAACTCTGGAAACACCATATATTTT
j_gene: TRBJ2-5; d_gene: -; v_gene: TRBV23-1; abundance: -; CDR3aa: CASSLPSLAKYQETQYF; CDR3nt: TGCGCCAGCAGTCTGCCAAGCCTAGCGAAGTACCAAGAGACCCAGTACTTC
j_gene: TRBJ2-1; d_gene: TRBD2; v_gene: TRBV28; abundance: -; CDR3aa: CASSYGLAGATYNEQFF; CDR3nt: TGTGCCAGCAGTTATGGACTAGCGGGGGCCACCTACAATGAGCAGTTCTTC
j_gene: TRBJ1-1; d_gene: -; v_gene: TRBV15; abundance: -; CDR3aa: CATSRDPGGIGWNTEAFF; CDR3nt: TGTGCCACCAGCAGAGATCCGGGTGGAATTGGGTGGAACACTGAAGCTTTCTTT
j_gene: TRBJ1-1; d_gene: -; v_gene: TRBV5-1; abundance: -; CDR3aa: CASSRLGGGRTEAFF; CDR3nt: TGCGCCAGCAGCCGCCTGGGGGGGGGCCGGACTGAAGCTTTCTTT
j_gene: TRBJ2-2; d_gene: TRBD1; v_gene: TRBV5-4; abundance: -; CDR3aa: CASSLATGDTGELFF; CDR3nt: TGTGCCAGCAGCCTGGCGACAGGGGACACCGGGGAGCTGTTTTTT
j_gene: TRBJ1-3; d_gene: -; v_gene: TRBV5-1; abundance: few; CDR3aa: CASSLDSGGRNTIYF; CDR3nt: TGCGCCAGCAGTTTAGACAGTGGCGGTAGAAACACCATATATTTT
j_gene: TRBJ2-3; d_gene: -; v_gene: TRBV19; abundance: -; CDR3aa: CASKTGTSTDTQYF; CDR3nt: TGTGCCAGTAAAACGGGAACTAGCACAGATACGCAGTATTTT
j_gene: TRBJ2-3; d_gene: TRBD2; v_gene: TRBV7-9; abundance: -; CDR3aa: CASSWGTSGRADTQYF; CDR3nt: TGTGCCAGCAGCTGGGGGACTAGCGGCCGGGCGGATACGCAGTATTTT
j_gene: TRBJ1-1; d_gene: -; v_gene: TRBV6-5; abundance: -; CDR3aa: CASSFRVNTEAFF; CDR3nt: TGTGCCAGCAGTTTTCGAGTGAACACTGAAGCTTTCTTT
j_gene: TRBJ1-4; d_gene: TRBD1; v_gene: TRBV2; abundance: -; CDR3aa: CASSGQGLALEELFF; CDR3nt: TGTGCCAGCAGCGGACAGGGCCTCGCCTTAGAGGAACTGTTTTTT